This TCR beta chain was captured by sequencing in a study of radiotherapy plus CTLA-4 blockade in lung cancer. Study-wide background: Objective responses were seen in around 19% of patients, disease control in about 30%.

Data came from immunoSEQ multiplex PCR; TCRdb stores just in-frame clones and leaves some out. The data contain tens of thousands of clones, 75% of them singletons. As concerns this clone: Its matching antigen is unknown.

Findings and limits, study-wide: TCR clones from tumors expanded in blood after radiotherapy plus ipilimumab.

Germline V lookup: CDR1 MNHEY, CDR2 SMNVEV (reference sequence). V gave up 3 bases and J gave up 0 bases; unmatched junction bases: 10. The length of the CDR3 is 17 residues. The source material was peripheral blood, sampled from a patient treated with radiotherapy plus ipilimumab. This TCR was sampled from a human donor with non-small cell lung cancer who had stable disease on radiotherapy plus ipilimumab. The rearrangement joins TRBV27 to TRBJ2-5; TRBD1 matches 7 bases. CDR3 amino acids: CASSFPGQLLYQETQYF. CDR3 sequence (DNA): TGTGCCAGCAGTTTTCCGGGACAGCTATTGTACCAAGAGACCCAGTACTTC.